The 24 T cell receptor beta chains below all came from one sample that was sequenced in a study of CXCR3-negative and CXCR3-positive naive CD8 T cells (dated by TCRdb to between 2018 and 2021). These TCRs' antigens remain unknown. Overall study outcomes, separate from this receptor: TRB CDR3s from CXCR3-positive naive cells showed higher hydrophobicity (lower Kidera factor 4), lower energy, and higher strength and volume indices than CXCR3-negative naive cells.

Sequencing relied on a NextSeq 550. The Human TCR Profiling Kit (MiLaboratory) was used to prepare UMI-labeled 5' RACE TRB cDNA libraries. Each entry corresponds to one CDR3 protein sequence from reads that TCRdb reprocessed, and DNA is not given. The sample's own table lists 150,000 or so distinct CDR3 sequences. The top ten hold about 0.48% of the sample. Material for sequencing was naive CXCR3+ CD8+ T cells from blood. The cell subset or site label corresponds to: CD45RO-CCR7+CD27+CD95- naive CD8+ T cells expressing CXCR3 (TNR3+). Receptors were obtained from a human donor in good health. Some clones in this sample may be carry-over from other donors' samples.

The gene calls are TRBV29-1 and TRBJ1-1. The CDR3 covers 12 residues. Germline V CDR1 and CDR2: SQVTM, ANQGSEA. The CDR3 sequence: CSVTRMNTEAFF.

This rearrangement joins TRBV11-2 to TRBJ2-5; TCRdb designates TRBD2, a call that cannot be tested without DNA. The CDR3 consists of 14 residues. CDR1 and CDR2 from the germline V gene are SGHAT and FQNNGV. The CDR3 spells CASSLSGEEETQYF.

The chain employs TRBV3-1 and TRBJ2-5; TCRdb's D call of TRBD1 is untestable without DNA. CDR3 length: 13 amino acids. Germline CDR1 and CDR2: LGHDT and YNNKEL (reference sequence). CDR3: CASSQDPGFVQYF.

The gene calls are TRBV6-5 and TRBJ1-1; the TCRdb call, TRBD1, lacks DNA for checking. The CDR3 sequence is 12 residues long. From germline, CDR1 is MNHEY and CDR2 SVGAGI. The chain's CDR3 is CASSYGGTEAFF.

Here the CDR3 reads CASSDQGAGELFF. The chain recombines TRBV27 with TRBJ2-2; TCRdb's assignment of TRBD1 cannot be checked, as there is no DNA. The CDR3 has 13 residues. From germline, CDR1 is MNHEY and CDR2 SMNVEV (reference sequence).

Here the CDR3 reads CASRGWGADTEAFF. This chain joins TRBV5-1 and TRBJ1-1; TCRdb gives TRBD1 as the D gene, but with no DNA this cannot be confirmed. The germline gives CDR1 SGHRS, CDR2 YFSETQ. This CDR3 is built from 14 residues.

The V call is TRBV29-1, the J call TRBJ1-1; TCRdb returns TRBD1, unconfirmable since there is no DNA. The CDR3 has 15 amino acids. From germline, CDR1 is SQVTM and CDR2 ANQGSEA. The CDR3 reads CSVEVLDSVFGEAFF.

The gene calls are TRBV7-6 and TRBJ1-2. The CDR3 runs to 13 residues. Germline V lookup: CDR1 SGHVS, CDR2 FNYEAQ. This chain's CDR3 is CASSFEQNNGYTF.

The CDR3 reads CSVETLNYSEQFF. This chain joins TRBV29-1 and TRBJ2-1. The CDR3 length is 13 residues. Germline assignment: CDR1 SQVTM and CDR2 ANQGSEA.

This chain connects TRBV7-9 to TRBJ1-2; as DNA is missing, the TRBD1 call by TCRdb cannot be tested. Germline CDR1 SEHNR, CDR2 FQNEAQ (reference sequence). The CDR3 totals 16 residues. CDR3: CASSQIDTTGPYGYTF.

The rearrangement uses TRBV27 and TRBJ1-2; the D call of TRBD1 rests on TCRdb alone, since no DNA is present to check it. Germline V gene lookup returns CDR1 MNHEY and CDR2 SMNVEV (reference sequence). The CDR3 totals 13 residues. The CDR3 here is CASSLQGSYGYTF.

This chain uses TRBV6-2 or TRBV6-3 with TRBJ2-5; TCRdb gives TRBD1 as the D gene, but with no DNA this cannot be confirmed. The CDR3 consists of 14 residues. Looked up from germline, CDR1 is MNHEY and CDR2 is SVGEGT. CDR3 sequence reads: CASNRGPYVETQYF.

This sequence joins TRBV12-3 or TRBV12-4 and TRBJ2-2. The CDR3 contains 11 residues. This CDR3 reads CASTKAGELFF.

The chain uses TRBV4-2 and TRBJ2-5; lacking DNA, the TRBD2 call made by TCRdb goes unchecked. The CDR3 runs to 16 residues. Per the germline V gene, CDR1 is LGHNA and CDR2 is YNFKEQ. The CDR3: CASSQGLQGLGETQYF.

The chain recombines TRBV11-3 with TRBJ2-7. The CDR3 covers 14 residues. Germline V CDR1 and CDR2: SGHNT, YENEEA. The CDR3 here is CASSPEGGSYEQYF.

J is TRBJ2-1 and V is TRBV7-9; TCRdb picks TRBD1, but there is no DNA to check that call. Germline assignment: CDR1 SEHNR and CDR2 FQNEAQ (reference sequence). This CDR3 spans 13 amino acids. The CDR3 protein is CASSLDNIDEQFF.

This sequence joins TRBV19 and TRBJ1-6; TCRdb's D call of TRBD1 is untestable without DNA. The CDR3 has 16 amino acids. From germline, CDR1 is LNHDA and CDR2 SQIVND (reference sequence). The CDR3 reads CASSSMTGGYNSPLHF.

The gene calls are TRBV27 and TRBJ2-2. CDR1 and CDR2 (germline): MNHEY, SMNVEV (reference sequence). This CDR3 comprises 14 residues. The CDR3 sequence: CASAHGANTGELFF.

The chain couples TRBV6-5 to TRBJ2-3; TCRdb calls TRBD2, which cannot be checked without DNA. This CDR3 has 14 residues. Germline CDR1 reads MNHEY; CDR2 reads SVGAGI. This CDR3 reads CASSGLAGTDTQYF.

This chain uses TRBV29-1 with TRBJ2-7. The CDR3 length is 15 residues. CDR1 is SQVTM and CDR2 is ANQGSEA in the germline V gene. CDR3 region: CSVEERGQENYEQYF.

The V and J genes are TRBV5-1 and TRBJ2-1; without DNA, the TCRdb call of TRBD2 cannot be checked. The CDR3 extends over 15 amino acids. Germline CDR1 is SGHRS and CDR2 is YFSETQ. This CDR3 reads CASSLVVAGGNEQFF.

The genes are TRBV29-1 and TRBJ2-5; TCRdb's D call of TRBD2 is untestable without DNA. CDR3 size: 11 residues. CDR1 and CDR2 (germline): SQVTM, ANQGSEA. CDR3 residues: CSGGVEGTQYF.

The gene calls are TRBV3-1 and TRBJ2-3; as DNA is missing, the TRBD1 call by TCRdb cannot be tested. Germline V gene lookup returns CDR1 LGHDT and CDR2 YNNKEL (reference sequence). The CDR3 spans 18 residues. The CDR3: CASSQDRSARSSTDTQYF.

This chain uses TRBV5-6 with TRBJ1-1; the D call of TRBD1 rests on TCRdb alone, since no DNA is present to check it. Germline assignment: CDR1 SGHDT and CDR2 YYEEEE. The CDR3 runs to 12 residues. CDR3 sequence: CASSQGGSEAFF.